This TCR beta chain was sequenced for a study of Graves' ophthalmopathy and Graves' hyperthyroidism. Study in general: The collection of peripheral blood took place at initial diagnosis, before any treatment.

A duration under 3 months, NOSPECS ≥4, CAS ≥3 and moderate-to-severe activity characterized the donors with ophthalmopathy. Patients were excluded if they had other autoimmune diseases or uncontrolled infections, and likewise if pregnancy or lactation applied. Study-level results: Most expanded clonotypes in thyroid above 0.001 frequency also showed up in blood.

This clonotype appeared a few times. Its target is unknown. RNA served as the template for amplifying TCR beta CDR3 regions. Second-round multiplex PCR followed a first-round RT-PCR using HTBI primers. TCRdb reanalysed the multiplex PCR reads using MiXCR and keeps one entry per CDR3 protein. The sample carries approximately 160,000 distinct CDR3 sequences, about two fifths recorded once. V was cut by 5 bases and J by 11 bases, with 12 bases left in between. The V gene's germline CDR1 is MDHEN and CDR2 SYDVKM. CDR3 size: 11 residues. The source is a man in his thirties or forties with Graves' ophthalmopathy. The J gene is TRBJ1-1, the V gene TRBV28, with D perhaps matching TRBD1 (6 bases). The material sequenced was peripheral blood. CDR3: CASSAGQGAFF. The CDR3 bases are TGTGCCAGCAGTGCGGGGCAGGGGGCTTTCTTT.